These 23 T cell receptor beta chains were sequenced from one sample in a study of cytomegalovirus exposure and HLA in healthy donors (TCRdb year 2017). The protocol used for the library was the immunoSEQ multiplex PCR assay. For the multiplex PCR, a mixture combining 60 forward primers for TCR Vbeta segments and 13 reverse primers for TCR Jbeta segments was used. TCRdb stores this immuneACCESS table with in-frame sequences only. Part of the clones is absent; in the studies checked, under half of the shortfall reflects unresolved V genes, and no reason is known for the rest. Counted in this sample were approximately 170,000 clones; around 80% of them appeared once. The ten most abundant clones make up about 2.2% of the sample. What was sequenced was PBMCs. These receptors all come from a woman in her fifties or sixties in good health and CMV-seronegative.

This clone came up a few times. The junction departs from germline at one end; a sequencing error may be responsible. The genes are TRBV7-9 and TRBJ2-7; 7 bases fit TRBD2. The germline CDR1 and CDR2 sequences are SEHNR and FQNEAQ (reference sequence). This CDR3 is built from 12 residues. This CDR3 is CSSSLGGDEQYF. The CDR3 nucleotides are TGTTCCAGCAGCTTGGGGGGGGACGAGCAGTACTTC.

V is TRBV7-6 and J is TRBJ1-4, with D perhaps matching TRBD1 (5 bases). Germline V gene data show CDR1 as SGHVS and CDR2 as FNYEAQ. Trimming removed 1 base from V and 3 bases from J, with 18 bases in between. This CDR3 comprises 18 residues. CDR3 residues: CASSLVSGMRHSNEKLFF. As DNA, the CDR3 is TGTGCCAGCAGCTTAGTGTCAGGGATGAGGCATTCTAATGAAAAACTGTTTTTT.

The CDR3 loop reads CASSLALAGKGELFF. The CDR3 coding sequence is TGTGCCAGCAGCTTAGCCCTAGCGGGAAAGGGGGAGCTGTTTTTT. This chain connects TRBV7-2 to TRBJ2-2; 9 nucleotides match TRBD2. Germline lookup yields CDR1 SGHTA and CDR2 FQGNSA. Trimming cost V 0 bases and J 8 bases; bases outside gene matches: 4. The CDR3 runs 15 residues.

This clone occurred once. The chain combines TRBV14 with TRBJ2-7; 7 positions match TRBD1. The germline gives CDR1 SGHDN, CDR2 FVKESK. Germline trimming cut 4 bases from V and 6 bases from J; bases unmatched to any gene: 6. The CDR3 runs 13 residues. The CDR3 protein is CASSPSGTAEQYF. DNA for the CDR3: TGTGCCAGCAGCCCGTCCGGGACAGCCGAGCAGTACTTC.

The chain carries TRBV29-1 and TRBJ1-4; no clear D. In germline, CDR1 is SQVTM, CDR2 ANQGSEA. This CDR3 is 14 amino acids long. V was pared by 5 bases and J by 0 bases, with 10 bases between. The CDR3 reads CSVPDFATNEKLFF. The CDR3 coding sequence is TGCAGCGTTCCAGATTTTGCAACTAATGAAAAACTGTTTTTT.

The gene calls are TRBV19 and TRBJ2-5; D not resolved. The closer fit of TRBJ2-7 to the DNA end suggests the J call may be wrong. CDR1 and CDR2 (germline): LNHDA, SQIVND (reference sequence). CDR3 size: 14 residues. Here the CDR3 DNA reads TGTGCCAGTAGTGTGAGTCCAAGCTCCTACGAGCAGTACTTC. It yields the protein CASSVSPSSYEQYF.

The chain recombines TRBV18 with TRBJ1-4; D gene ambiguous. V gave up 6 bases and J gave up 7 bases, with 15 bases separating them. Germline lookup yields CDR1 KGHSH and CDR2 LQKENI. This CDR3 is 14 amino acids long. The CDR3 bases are TGTGCCAGCTCCCAATGGCAACGTTTTGAAAAACTGTTTTTT. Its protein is CASSQWQRFEKLFF.

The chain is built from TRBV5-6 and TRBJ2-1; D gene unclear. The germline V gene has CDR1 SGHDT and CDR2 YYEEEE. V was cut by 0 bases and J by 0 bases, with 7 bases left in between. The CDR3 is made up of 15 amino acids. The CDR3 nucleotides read TGTGCCAGCAGCTTGGGACTGGGCTCCTACAATGAGCAGTTCTTC. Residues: CASSLGLGSYNEQFF.

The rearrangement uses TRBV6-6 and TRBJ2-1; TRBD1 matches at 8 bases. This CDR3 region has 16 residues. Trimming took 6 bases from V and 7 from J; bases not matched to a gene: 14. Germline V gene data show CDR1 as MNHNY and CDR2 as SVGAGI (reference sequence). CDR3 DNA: TGTGCCAGCAGACTACACGGACAGGGAGTTCTTAATGAGCAGTTCTTC. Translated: CASRLHGQGVLNEQFF.

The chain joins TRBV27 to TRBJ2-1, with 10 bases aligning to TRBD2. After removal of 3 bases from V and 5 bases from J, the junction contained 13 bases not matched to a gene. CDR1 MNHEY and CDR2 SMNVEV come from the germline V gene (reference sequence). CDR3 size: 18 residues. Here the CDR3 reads CASSFLAGAIGADNEQFF. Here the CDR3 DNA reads TGTGCCAGCAGTTTCCTAGCGGGAGCGATAGGGGCGGACAATGAGCAGTTCTTC.

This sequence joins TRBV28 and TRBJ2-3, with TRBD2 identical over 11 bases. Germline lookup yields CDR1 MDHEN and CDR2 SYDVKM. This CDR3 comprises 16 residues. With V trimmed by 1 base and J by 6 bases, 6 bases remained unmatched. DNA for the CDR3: TGTGCCAGCAGTTTATTGGGGACTAGCGGTAGGGATACGCAGTATTTT. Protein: CASSLLGTSGRDTQYF.

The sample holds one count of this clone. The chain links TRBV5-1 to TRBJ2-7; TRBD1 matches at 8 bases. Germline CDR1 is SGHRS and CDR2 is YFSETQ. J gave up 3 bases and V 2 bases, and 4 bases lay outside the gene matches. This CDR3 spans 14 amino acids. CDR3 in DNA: TGCGCCAGCAGCTTACAGGGGGTAGACTACGAGCAGTACTTC. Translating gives CASSLQGVDYEQYF.

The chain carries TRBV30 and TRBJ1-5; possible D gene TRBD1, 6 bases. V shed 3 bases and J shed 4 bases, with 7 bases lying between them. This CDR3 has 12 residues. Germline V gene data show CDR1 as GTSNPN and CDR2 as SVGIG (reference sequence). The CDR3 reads CAWRRGNQPQHF. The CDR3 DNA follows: TGTGCCTGGAGGAGGGGGAATCAGCCCCAGCATTTT.

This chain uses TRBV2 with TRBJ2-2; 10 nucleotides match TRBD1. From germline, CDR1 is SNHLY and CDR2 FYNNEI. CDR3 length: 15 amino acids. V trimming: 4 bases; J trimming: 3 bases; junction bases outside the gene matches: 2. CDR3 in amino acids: CASSGDRGHTGELFF. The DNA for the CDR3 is TGTGCCAGCAGTGGGGACAGGGGTCACACCGGGGAGCTGTTTTTT.

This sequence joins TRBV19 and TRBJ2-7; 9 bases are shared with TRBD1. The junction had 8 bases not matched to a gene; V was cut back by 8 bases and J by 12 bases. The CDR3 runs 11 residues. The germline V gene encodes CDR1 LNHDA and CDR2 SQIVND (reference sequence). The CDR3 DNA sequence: TGTGCCAGTTCTCCGGGACAGGGACGGTACTTC. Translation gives CASSPGQGRYF.

CDR3 bases: TGCGCCAGCAGCGCGATGACAGGTATCCACTCTGGAAACACCATATATTTT. Encoded protein: CASSAMTGIHSGNTIYF. The rearrangement links TRBV5-1 to TRBJ1-3; TRBD1 is a possible D gene (6 bases). The V and J ends lost 4 bases and 0 bases respectively, with 17 bases between them. This CDR3 spans 17 amino acids. The V gene's germline CDR1 is SGHRS and CDR2 YFSETQ.

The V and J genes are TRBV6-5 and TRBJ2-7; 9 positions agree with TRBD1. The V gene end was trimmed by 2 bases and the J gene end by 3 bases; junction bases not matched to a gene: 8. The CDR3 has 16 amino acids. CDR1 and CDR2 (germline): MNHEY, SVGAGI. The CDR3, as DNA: TGTGCCAGCAGTTACCTCCAGGGACAGGGTATCTACGAGCAGTACTTC. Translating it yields CASSYLQGQGIYEQYF.

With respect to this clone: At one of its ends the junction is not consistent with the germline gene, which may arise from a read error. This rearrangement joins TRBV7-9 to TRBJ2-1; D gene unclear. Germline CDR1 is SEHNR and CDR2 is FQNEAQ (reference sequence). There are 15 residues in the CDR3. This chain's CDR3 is CSSHDGGVSYNEQFF. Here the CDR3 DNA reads TGTTCCAGTCACGACGGTGGAGTGTCCTACAATGAGCAGTTCTTC.

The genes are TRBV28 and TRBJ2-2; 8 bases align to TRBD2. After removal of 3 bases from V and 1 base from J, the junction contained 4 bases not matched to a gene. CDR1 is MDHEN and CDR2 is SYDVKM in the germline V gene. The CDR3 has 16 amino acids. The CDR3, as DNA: TGTGCCAGCAGTTTTCCGGGACTAGGGAACACCGGGGAGCTGTTTTTT. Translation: CASSFPGLGNTGELFF. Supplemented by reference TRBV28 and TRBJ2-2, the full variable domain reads DVKVTQSSRYLVKRTGEKVFLECVQDMDHENMFWYRQDPGLGLRLIYFSYDVKMKEKGDIPEGYSVSREKKERFSLILESASTNQTSMYLCASSFPGLGNTGELFFGEGSRLTVL.

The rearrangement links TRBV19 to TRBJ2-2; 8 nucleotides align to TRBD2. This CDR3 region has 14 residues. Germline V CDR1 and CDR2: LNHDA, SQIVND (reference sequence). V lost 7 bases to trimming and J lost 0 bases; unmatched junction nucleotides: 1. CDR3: CASKTSANTGELFF. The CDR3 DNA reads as TGTGCCAGTAAGACTAGCGCGAACACCGGGGAGCTGTTTTTT.

CDR3 loop: CASSSGTGPLGQYF. In nucleotides, the CDR3 is TGTGCCAGCAGCTCCGGGACAGGGCCCTTGGGGCAGTACTTC. The V gene is TRBV7-2, the J gene TRBJ2-7, with TRBD1 identical over 9 bases. The CDR3 has 14 amino acids. The germline V gene has CDR1 SGHTA and CDR2 FQGNSA. Germline trimming cut 4 bases from V and 9 bases from J; bases unmatched to any gene: 10.

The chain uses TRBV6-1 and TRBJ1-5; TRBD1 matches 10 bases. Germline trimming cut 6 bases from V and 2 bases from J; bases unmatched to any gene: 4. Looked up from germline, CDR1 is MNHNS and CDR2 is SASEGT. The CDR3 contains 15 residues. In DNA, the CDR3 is TGTGCCAGCAGACCCGGGACAGGGGGCAATCAGCCCCAGCATTTT. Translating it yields CASRPGTGGNQPQHF.

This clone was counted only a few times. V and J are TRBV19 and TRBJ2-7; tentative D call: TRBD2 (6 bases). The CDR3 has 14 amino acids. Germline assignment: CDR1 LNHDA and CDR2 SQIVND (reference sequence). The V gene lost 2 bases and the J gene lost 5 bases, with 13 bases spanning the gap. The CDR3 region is CASSIQGRRDEQYF. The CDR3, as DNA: TGTGCCAGTAGTATACAGGGAAGGAGGGACGAGCAGTACTTC.